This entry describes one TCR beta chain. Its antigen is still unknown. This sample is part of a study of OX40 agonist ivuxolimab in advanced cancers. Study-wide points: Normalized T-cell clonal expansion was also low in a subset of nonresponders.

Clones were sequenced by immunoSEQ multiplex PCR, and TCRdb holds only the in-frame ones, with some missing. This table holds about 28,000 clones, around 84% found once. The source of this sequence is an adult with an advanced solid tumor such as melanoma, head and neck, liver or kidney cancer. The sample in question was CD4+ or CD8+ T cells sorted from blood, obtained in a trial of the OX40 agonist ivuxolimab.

CDR3 region: CASSYQQGTDTQYF. In DNA form, the CDR3 reads TGTGCCAGCAGTTACCAACAGGGGACAGATACGCAGTATTTT. The genes are TRBV27 and TRBJ2-3; TRBD1 agrees at 7 bases. CDR1 is MNHEY and CDR2 is SMNVEV in the germline V gene (reference sequence). The CDR3 is made up of 14 amino acids. The junction had 4 bases not matched to a gene; V was cut back by 4 bases and J by 3 bases.